The present T cell receptor beta chain was sequenced within a study of T cells expressing NK-cell markers. Study information: Within the sequenced cohort of eight donors, seven exhibited HCMV seropositivity and one was seronegative.

Study outcomes and limitations: Also leading the CD3+CD56-NKG2C+ fraction in a handful of donors were these clonotypes. There remained a lack of clarity about HCMV specificity of expanded NKG2C+ T cell clones.

Comment on this clonotype: Antigen specificity is unknown.

Libraries used 5'RACE template switching adding universal primer site and UMIs. Using the 5' RACE reads, TCRdb records one entry per CDR3 protein without DNA. This sample carries thousands of distinct CDR3 sequences, with 60% going to the ten biggest clones. This CDR3 has 17 amino acids. This chain connects TRBV12-3 or TRBV12-4 to TRBJ2-3. The TCR was taken from a man aged 18-30 years in good health. The sample consisted of blood T cells: a sorted CD56 or NKG2C T cell subset, CD4+ or CD8+ T cells, or bulk PBMC T cells (not recorded which). CDR3 amino acids: CASSSYGVGSSTDTQYF.